This TCR beta chain was sequenced for a study of patients and donors after allogeneic stem cell transplantation. The CDR3 contains 12 residues. CDR1 and CDR2 from the germline V gene are LGHDT and YNNKEL (reference sequence). V was cut by 4 bases and J by 5 bases, with 9 bases left in between. TCRdb reprocessed the RT-PCR reads with MiXCR, giving one entry per CDR3 protein. The sample contains approximately 170,000 distinct CDR3 sequences, roughly 30% of which appear only once. This clonotype was recorded a few times. The rearrangement links TRBV3-1 to TRBJ2-7, with D unresolved. This TCR derives from a human donor who was either an allogeneic HSCT recipient or a stem cell or donor lymphocyte infusion donor (not recorded which). It is not recorded whose cells these are; they may come from a transplant donor. Sequenced input: blood, either unsorted or a sorted T cell fraction (not recorded which). CDR3 sequence (DNA): TGTGCCAGCAGCCCCTCCTGGAACGAGCAGTACTTC. Translating it yields CASSPSWNEQYF.